This T cell receptor (beta chain) was profiled in a study of pediatric ulcerative colitis. General study points: Rectal pinch biopsies may have included blood-derived T cells, especially in patients with overt colitis.

Worth noting for this clone: The antigen remains undetermined.

The CDR3 extends over 13 amino acids. V lost 1 base to trimming and J lost 8 bases, with 8 bases between them. CDR1 and CDR2 from the germline V gene are SEHNR and FQNEAQ (reference sequence). Only in-frame clones appear in the TCRdb table, and some are missing; sequencing was by immunoSEQ multiplex PCR. The sample records 20,000 to 30,000 clones, more than 65% being singletons. One to two pinch biopsies were taken from the rectum during colonoscopy. Sequencing was performed on gut tissue. The chain recombines TRBV7-9 with TRBJ2-2, with D unclear. The source is a boy aged 5-17 years with severe ulcerative colitis. In nucleotides, the CDR3 is TGTGCCAGCAGCTTAGAACTGAGAGGGGAGCTGTTTTTT. Protein: CASSLELRGELFF.